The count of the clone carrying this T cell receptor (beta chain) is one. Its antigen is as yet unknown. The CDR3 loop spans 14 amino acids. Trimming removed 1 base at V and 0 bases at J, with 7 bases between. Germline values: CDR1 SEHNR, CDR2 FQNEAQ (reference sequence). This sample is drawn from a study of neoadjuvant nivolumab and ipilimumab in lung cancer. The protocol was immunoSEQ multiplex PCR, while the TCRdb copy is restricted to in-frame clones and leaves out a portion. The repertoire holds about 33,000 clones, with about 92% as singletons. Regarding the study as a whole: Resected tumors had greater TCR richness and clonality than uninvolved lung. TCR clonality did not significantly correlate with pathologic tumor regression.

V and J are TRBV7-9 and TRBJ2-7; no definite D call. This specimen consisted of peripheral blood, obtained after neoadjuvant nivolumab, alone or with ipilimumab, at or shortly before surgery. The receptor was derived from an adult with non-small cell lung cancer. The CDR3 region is CASSLGASSYEQYF. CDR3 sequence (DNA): TGTGCCAGCAGCTTAGGGGCGAGCTCCTACGAGCAGTACTTC. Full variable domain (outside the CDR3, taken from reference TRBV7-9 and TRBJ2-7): DTGVSQNPRHKITKRGQNVTFRCDPISEHNRLYWYRQTLGQGPEFLTYFQNEAQLEKSRLLSDRFSAERPKGSFSTLEIQRTEQGDSAMYLCASSLGASSYEQYFGPGTRLTVT.